This TCR beta chain is drawn from a study of cytomegalovirus exposure and HLA in healthy donors (dated by TCRdb to 2016 to 2017). Broadly, across the study: In an earlier analysis of roughly 500 of the donors, approximately 260 Gb of sequence data and 90 million to 120 million unique TCR beta sequences from about 179 million T cells were reported. An early release that covered roughly 600 HLA-typed donors contained approximately 290 gigabases of sequencing data and about 93 million unique TCR sequences. Of the roughly 400 genotyped donors, approximately 83% fell in the genetic ancestry cluster associated with self-reported Caucasian donors. The study was designed to test whether signatures of past pathogen exposure could be identified by cataloging public T cell receptors. The study profiled the T cell repertoires of around 700 subjects by immunosequencing and related them to cytomegalovirus serostatus. In addition to the first cohort of around 670 subjects, a separate validation cohort of 130 or so different subjects was used. To predict cytomegalovirus infection status, the study brought together high-throughput TCR immunosequencing, statistical association of individual TCRs with disease status, and machine learning. A later analysis re-examined previously published TCR beta repertoires from over 500 donors and added high-resolution HLA genotyping to investigate patterns of TCR occurrence. The later analysis used no new phenotypic data to find candidate immune exposures, relying instead on TCR beta sequences and their occurrence across donors. An earlier analysis of 500 to 750 of the donors applied high-throughput TCR beta sequencing to assess whether each TCR beta V gene segment acted as functional or pseudogenic. Donor age, sex, ethnicity and CMV serostatus were compiled together with the repertoire data. Genome-wide SNP genotypes for about 65% of the 666 donors were used in a later genetic analysis, which treated that subset as a discovery cohort. Every discovery cohort repertoire had been produced on one sequencing platform. Class I and class II HLA loci were covered by the typing at four-digit resolution. Typing coverage differed by locus: A, B, C, DRB1 and DQB1 were typed in roughly 620-640 donors, DQA1 in roughly 510, DPA1 in around 600, and DPB1 in 450 to 490. Because of strong linkage in the cohort, roughly five DR-DQ haplotypes were treated as single units for association and clustering. Among 398 genotyped donors of the cohort, an average of about 240,000 unique TCR beta nucleotide sequences were sequenced per donor, roughly a sixth of them non-productive.

In total, approximately 610 healthy bone marrow donors made up the cohort. At the time of sampling, every cohort member was nominally healthy, though immune exposures that went unrecorded were likely present. The donor was CMV seropositive and was included in the group of around 300 seropositive cohort members. Every donor gave a peripheral blood sample, and the peripheral blood mononuclear cells from that sample were used for TCR beta sequencing. The Qiagen DNeasy Blood Extraction Kit was used to extract genomic DNA from the blood cell samples. What the work shows at the level of the full study, not this receptor alone: Correlated functional status among segregating V segments might be attributable to linkage disequilibrium, but an unknown experimental factor could not be ruled out. A total of roughly 160 TCR beta chains were listed by the study as associated with cytomegalovirus. Across donors, most TCR sequences were observed very rarely, whereas some public TCRs were present in many individuals. An association between a missense DCLRE1C variant and V-gene and J-gene trimming of TCR beta chains was found in a later genetic analysis and replicated in an independent cohort. According to a later analysis, most CMV-associated TCR beta chains appeared to be HLA-restricted, and the HLA associations seemed to be driven largely by CMV exposure. Broadly in line with IMGT annotations, most TCR beta V segments showed up in productive rearrangements about 87% or about 30% of the time in an earlier analysis of 587 of the donors. In a later analysis, HLA-associated TCR beta chains were found to be more clonally expanded and to have lower generation probabilities than equally common non-associated chains. Immune exposure information for the cohort was limited to CMV serostatus. In a later analysis, around 17,000 TCR beta sequences were associated with specific HLA alleles at a false discovery rate of 0.05. According to the authors, the approach could potentially be generalized to other disease states and immunological phenotypes. Only TCR beta chains were sequenced in this cohort, and the absence of alpha or paired-chain data limited detectable features. Compared with the 666-donor mean, donors in an Asian-associated ancestry cluster had fewer N-insertions in productive TCRs, according to a later genetic analysis. The presence/absence analyses assumed that sequencing depth was roughly uniform across donors, and that assumption may not be true. In a later analysis, several top co-occurrence clusters were reported to appear linked to parvovirus B19, influenza, CMV and Epstein-Barr virus. According to a later analysis, TCR association rates differed among HLA loci, with DRB1 alleles showing the most associated TCRs and HLA-C alleles showing the fewest. A group of highly shared sequence variants was considered likely to be a technical artifact of the sequencing pipeline. Because HLA typing was missing for some donors at each locus, association tests included only the typed subset. When HLA alleles, especially DR and DQ, strongly co-occurred, attributing TCR associations to individual alleles was difficult. Three of the identified cytomegalovirus-associated TCR beta chains were confirmed in vitro to be specific for cytomegalovirus antigens. Because counts were too low, seventeen rarely observed V segments, including chromosome 9 orphons, were left out of the earlier analysis of approximately 500 of the donors. A further reported finding was that TCR beta sequences accurately predicted the HLA-A and HLA-B alleles for most subjects in the first cohort. In both the original and validation cohorts, the classifier was reported to diagnose cytomegalovirus status with high specificity and sensitivity.

The method was the immunoSEQ multiplex PCR assay. The multiplex PCR relied on a mix of 60 forward primers for TCR Vbeta segments and 13 reverse primers for TCR Jbeta segments. Amplification of the CDR3 region of rearranged TCR beta genes was performed with a multiplex PCR assay on genomic DNA. Amplified TCR beta libraries were sequenced as 87-base-pair reads on the Illumina HiSeq System. The authors processed their data as follows. A later analysis counted about 80 million unique TCR beta chains across the 700 or so repertoires, and some 11 million of these chains were shared by at least two donors. To remove PCR and sequencing errors, raw reads were error-corrected and collapsed into unique sequences using a nearest-neighbor algorithm that merged closely related sequences. To assign V, D and J gene segments, CDR3 sequences were aligned to IMGT reference sequences. For a sequence to be retained, at least a six-nucleotide match to both a V gene segment and a J gene segment was required. A rearrangement was called productive if the CDR3 had no stop codons and remained in frame with V and J, and every other rearrangement was called non-productive. CDR3 was defined by IMGT convention, running from the second conserved V-encoded cysteine to the conserved J-encoded phenylalanine. Sequences without an unambiguous match to a single V gene segment were excluded from the earlier analysis of 500 to 700 of the donors. An earlier analysis of about 600 of the donors called V segments functional above 56.7% productive rearrangements and segregating when the between-donor standard deviation exceeded 5%. A statistical classification framework was built for diagnosing cytomegalovirus status from the catalog of TCR beta chain sequences. V and J gene assignment, in a later analysis, came from comparing TCR nucleotide sequences with IMGT/GENE-DB human TR gene sequences. The TCRdist pipeline was used in a later analysis to assign CDR3 sequences and most-parsimonious VDJ recombination scenarios. A later analysis defined each TCR beta chain by its CDR3 amino acid sequence plus V-gene family, and excluded reads lacking a unique V-gene family. As a way to deal with suspected cross-contamination and a sequencing artifact, a later analysis dropped roughly 620 nucleotide sequences that were highly shared and had low generation probability. In a later analysis, a clonal expansion index for each public chain was calculated from normalized within-repertoire ranks of inferred template counts. A later analysis computed generation probabilities with a VDJ recombination model fitted to out-of-frame rearrangements, and checked the results against IGoR. In a later analysis, hypergeometric tests were used to score TCR-TCR, TCR-HLA and TCR-CMV co-occurrence, with a repertoire-size bias correction applied to TCR pairs. In a later analysis, false discovery rates were estimated by permuting HLA or CMV assignments 20 times. In a later analysis, co-occurring TCRs were grouped using DBSCAN, and TCRdist sequence similarity was added for clustering within HLA-allele-positive subsets. Repertoires with fewer than 30,000 or more than 120,000 public chains were left out of co-occurrence clustering, as were four to six repertoires with anomalous nucleotide sharing. This is the immuneACCESS table as TCRdb keeps it, with only in-frame sequences that have V and J called. A part of the clones is gone; compared with another copy, unresolved V genes explain less than half, and the rest is unexplained. Clonal size and the V and J genes are those of that table, whereas D and trimming came from the DNA. For this sample the table gives more than 150,000 clones, of which more than 60% were detected only once. The top ten constitute around 8% of the sample.

About this clone: No cognate antigen has been identified for it. The record has no base qualities; no much larger clone is one base away.

The sample was PBMCs. This sequence originates from a woman in her thirties or forties in good health and CMV-seropositive.

CDR3 region: CASSEAQVSGEKLFF. The DNA sequence is as follows: TGTGCCAGCAGTGAAGCCCAGGTATCAGGTGAAAAACTGTTTTTT. The V and J segments used are TRBV6-1 and TRBJ1-4; the D gene lacks a confident call. From the cysteine through the phenylalanine, the CDR3 covers 15 amino acids. Here the CDR3 DNA is all that survives: 45 bases in frame from base 1. Cut back by 0 bases and 7 bases, the V and J ends lie 12 bases apart. As encoded in the germline V gene, CDR1 is MNHNS while CDR2 is SASEGT.